The 7 T cell receptor beta chains below all came from one sample that was sequenced in a study of shared clonotypes between healthy human individuals. The naive CD8 population came from CD45RO-negative cells selected for CCR7, without terminally differentiated effector memory CD45RA+ cells. The assay was immunoSEQ multiplex PCR, and TCRdb's table has in-frame clones only and misses some. Of about 2.1 million clones listed, approximately 92% are singletons. Sequenced sample: naive CD8+ T cells from PBMCs. The receptors stem from a man aged 18 to 35 in good health. Some clones in this sample may be carry-over from other donors' samples.

This clone was seen more than once but under ten times. V gene TRBV7-6 combines with J gene TRBJ2-2; the match to TRBD1 covers 7 bases. The CDR3 is 14 residues long. The trim removed 5 bases at V and 6 bases at J, leaving 6 bases unmatched. Germline CDR1 and CDR2: SGHVS and FNYEAQ. This CDR3 is CASSTRTGAGELFF. In DNA form, the CDR3 reads TGTGCCAGCAGCACCCGCACAGGGGCCGGGGAGCTGTTTTTT.

The V call is TRBV27, the J call TRBJ2-7; D may correspond to TRBD1 or TRBD2 (5 bases each). The CDR3 is 15 amino acids. Trimming pared 5 bases from V and 2 bases from J, leaving 16 bases between. Germline loops: CDR1 MNHEY, CDR2 SMNVEV (reference sequence). CDR3 loop: CASSRSRDGPYEQYF. The DNA of the CDR3 is TGTGCCAGCAGTCGCTCCCGGGACGGACCCTACGAGCAGTACTTC.

The V call is TRBV9, the J call TRBJ2-4; D remains unclear. Per germline, CDR1 SGDLS and CDR2 YYNGEE. V lost 0 bases and J lost 0, with 10 bases in between. The CDR3 is made up of 16 amino acids. As DNA, the CDR3 is TGTGCCAGCAGCGTAGCGGACGGATTAGCCAAAAACATTCAGTACTTC. This sequence encodes CASSVADGLAKNIQYF.

The chain has TRBV9 and TRBJ2-5; 9 bases map to TRBD1. V was clipped by 1 base and J by 4 bases; unmatched bases: 11. The germline gives CDR1 SGDLS, CDR2 YYNGEE. The CDR3 is made up of 17 amino acids. The CDR3: CASSVLPGTGFGETQYF. The CDR3 region has the DNA TGTGCCAGCAGCGTATTGCCCGGGACAGGGTTCGGAGAGACCCAGTACTTC.

The V call is TRBV28, the J call TRBJ2-5, with 7 nucleotides matching TRBD2. Germline-derived CDR1 and CDR2 are MDHEN and SYDVKM. After removal of 3 bases from V and 7 bases from J, the junction contained 5 bases not matched to a gene. CDR3 size: 13 residues. This chain's CDR3 is CASSFGEGPTQYF. CDR3 sequence (DNA): TGTGCCAGCAGTTTCGGGGAGGGGCCGACCCAGTACTTC.

This sequence joins TRBV7-8 and TRBJ2-1, with 7 bases matching TRBD2. V gave up 5 bases and J gave up 3 bases; unmatched junction bases: 13. CDR1 is SGHVS, CDR2 FQNEAQ, per germline. CDR3 size: 17 residues. In nucleotides, the CDR3 is TGTGCCAGCAGCCCACTCGGAGGGGCGGGGGACTACAATGAGCAGTTCTTC. The encoded protein is CASSPLGGAGDYNEQFF.

The genes are TRBV6-6 and TRBJ2-7, with D tentatively TRBD1 or TRBD2 (5 bases each). The CDR3 is 16 residues long. The V gene lost 6 bases and the J gene lost 6 bases, with 24 bases spanning the gap. CDR1 and CDR2 (germline): MNHNY, SVGAGI (reference sequence). The CDR3 is CASSYPEAAAGSEQYF. CDR3 coding DNA: TGTGCCAGCAGCTACCCAGAAGCTGCTGCAGGGAGCGAGCAGTACTTC.